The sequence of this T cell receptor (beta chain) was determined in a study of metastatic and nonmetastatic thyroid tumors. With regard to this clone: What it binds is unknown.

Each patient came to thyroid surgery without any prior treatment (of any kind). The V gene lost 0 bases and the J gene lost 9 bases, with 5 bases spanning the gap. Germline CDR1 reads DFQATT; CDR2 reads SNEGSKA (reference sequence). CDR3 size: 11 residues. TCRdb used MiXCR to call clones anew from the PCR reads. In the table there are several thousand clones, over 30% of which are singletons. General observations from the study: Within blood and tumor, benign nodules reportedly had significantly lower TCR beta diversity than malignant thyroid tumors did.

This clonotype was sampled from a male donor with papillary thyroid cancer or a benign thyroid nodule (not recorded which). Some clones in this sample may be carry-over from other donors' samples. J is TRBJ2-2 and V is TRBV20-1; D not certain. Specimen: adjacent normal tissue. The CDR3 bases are TGCAGTGCTAGAGATCGCCGGGAGCTGTTTTTT. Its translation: CSARDRRELFF.